The clone carrying this TCR beta chain appeared a few times. The antigen remains undetermined. This sample was included in a study of cytomegalovirus exposure and HLA in healthy donors. PCR employed 60 Vbeta and 13 Jbeta primers. Sequenced by immunoSEQ multiplex PCR; TCRdb stores in-frame clones only, minus some. The data show 95,000 to 110,000 clones, over 75% seen once. Study-level results: Reportedly, HLA-A and HLA-B alleles of most subjects were accurately predicted from TCR beta. A few CMV-associated chains were confirmed in vitro to be specific for CMV antigens. In an earlier analysis, in fewer than 700 donors, most V segments appeared productive either ~87% or ~30% of the time.

The junction had 4 bases not matched to a gene; V was cut back by 7 bases and J by 5 bases. This CDR3 contains 13 residues. Germline V lookup: CDR1 MNHNS, CDR2 SASEGT. The clonotype comes from a man younger than 45 in good health and CMV-seronegative. This sequence joins TRBV6-1 and TRBJ1-1, with 10 bases identical to TRBD1. The sequencing input was PBMCs. CDR3 region: CASKTGGRTEAFF. The CDR3 nucleotides read TGTGCCAGCAAGACAGGGGGCAGGACTGAAGCTTTCTTT.